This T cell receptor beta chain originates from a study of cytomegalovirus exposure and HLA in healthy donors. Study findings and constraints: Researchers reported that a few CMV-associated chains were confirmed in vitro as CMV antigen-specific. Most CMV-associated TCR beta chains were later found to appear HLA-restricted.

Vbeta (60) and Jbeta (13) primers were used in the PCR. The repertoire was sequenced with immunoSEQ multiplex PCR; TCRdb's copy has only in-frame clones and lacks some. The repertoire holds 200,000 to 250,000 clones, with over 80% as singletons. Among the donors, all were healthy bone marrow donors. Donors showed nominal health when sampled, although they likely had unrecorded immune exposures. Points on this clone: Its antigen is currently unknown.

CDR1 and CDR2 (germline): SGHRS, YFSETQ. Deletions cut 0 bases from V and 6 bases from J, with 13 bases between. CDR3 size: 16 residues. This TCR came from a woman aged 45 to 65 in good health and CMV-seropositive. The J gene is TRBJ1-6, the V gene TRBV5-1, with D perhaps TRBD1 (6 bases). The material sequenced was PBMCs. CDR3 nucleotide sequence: TGCGCCAGCAGCTTGGCCGGGTCAGGGGTTAATTCACCCCTCCACTTT. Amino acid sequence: CASSLAGSGVNSPLHF.